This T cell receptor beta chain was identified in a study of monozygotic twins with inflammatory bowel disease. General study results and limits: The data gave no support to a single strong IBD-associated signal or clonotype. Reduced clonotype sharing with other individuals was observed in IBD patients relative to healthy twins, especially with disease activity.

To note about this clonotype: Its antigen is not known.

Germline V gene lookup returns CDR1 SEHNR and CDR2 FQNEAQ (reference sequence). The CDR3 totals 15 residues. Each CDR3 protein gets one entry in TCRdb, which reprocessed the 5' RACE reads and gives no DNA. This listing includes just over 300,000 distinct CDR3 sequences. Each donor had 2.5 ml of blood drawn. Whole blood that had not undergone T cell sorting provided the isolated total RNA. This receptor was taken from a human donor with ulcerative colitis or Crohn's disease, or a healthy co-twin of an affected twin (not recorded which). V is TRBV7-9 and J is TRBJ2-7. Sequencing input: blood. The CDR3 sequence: CASSSTEKYLYEQYF.